Presented here are 32 T cell receptor beta chains from one specimen sequenced in a study of OX40 agonist ivuxolimab in advanced cancers. Libraries came from the immunoSEQ multiplex PCR assay. TCRdb's version of the immuneACCESS table is confined to in-frame rearrangements and falls short of the full clone set. An unresolved V gene accounts for under half of the shortfall where checked; the remainder is of unknown origin. This sample holds tens of thousands of clones; around nine tenths were observed only once. Of the sample, about 0.45% is held by the ten largest clones. The sample in question was CD4+ or CD8+ T cells sorted from blood, obtained in a trial of the OX40 agonist ivuxolimab. These TCRs come from an adult with an advanced solid tumor such as melanoma, head and neck, liver or kidney cancer.

This chain connects TRBV2 to TRBJ1-1, with D unclear. CDR1 is SNHLY and CDR2 is FYNNEI in the germline V gene. The V end lost 3 bases, the J end lost 4 bases, and 9 bases lay between the germline ends. CDR3 length: 13 amino acids. DNA of the CDR3: TGTGCCAGCAGTGATATCCGCCGCACTGAAGCTTTCTTT. Translated, it gives CASSDIRRTEAFF.

Only one count was recorded for this clone. The rearrangement links TRBV10-3 to TRBJ2-5, with 12 nucleotides matching TRBD2. This CDR3 comprises 18 residues. Germline V CDR1 and CDR2: ENHRY, SYGVKD. Trimming removed 6 bases from V and 2 bases from J; junction bases left unmatched: 13. The CDR3 reads CAISPRGLAGGGQETQYF. Written as DNA, the CDR3 is TGTGCCATCAGCCCACGAGGGCTAGCGGGAGGGGGACAAGAGACCCAGTACTTC.

The J gene is TRBJ2-2, the V gene TRBV2; D is unresolved. Germline-derived CDR1 and CDR2 are SNHLY and FYNNEI. This CDR3 is 13 amino acids long. Trimming left V 7 bases short and J 1 base short, with 7 bases between. The CDR3 nucleotides read TGTGCCAGCACCGAGGTGAACACCGGGGAGCTGTTTTTT. It translates to CASTEVNTGELFF.

The rearrangement joins TRBV19 to TRBJ2-4; D possibly matches TRBD1 or TRBD2 (5 bases each). V lost 5 bases to trimming and J lost 1 base, with 18 bases between them. Per germline, CDR1 LNHDA and CDR2 SQIVND (reference sequence). CDR3 length equals 17 residues. The CDR3 coding sequence is TGTGCCAGTAGTGGTACTACCGGGGCGTCGGCCAAAAACATTCAGTACTTC. As protein: CASSGTTGASAKNIQYF.

The chain is built from TRBV7-2 and TRBJ2-5; 8 nucleotides match TRBD1. Germline V lookup: CDR1 SGHTA, CDR2 FQGNSA. This CDR3 region has 14 residues. V lost 3 bases to trimming and J lost 5 bases; unmatched junction nucleotides: 5. As DNA, the CDR3 is TGTGCCAGCAGCTTCACAGGGGGTACGGAGACCCAGTACTTC. Its protein product is CASSFTGGTETQYF.

This chain joins TRBV27 and TRBJ2-2; D is ambiguous. The CDR3 has 16 amino acids. CDR1 and CDR2 from the germline V gene are MNHEY and SMNVEV (reference sequence). V shed 6 bases and J shed 0 bases, with 14 bases lying between them. The CDR3 is CASSREVSANTGELFF. CDR3 nucleotide sequence: TGTGCCAGCAGCCGTGAGGTGTCAGCGAACACCGGGGAGCTGTTTTTT.

The rearrangement uses TRBV7-8 and TRBJ2-7; 8 bases fit TRBD1. The germline gives CDR1 SGHVS, CDR2 FQNEAQ. The CDR3 length is 14 residues. The V and J ends lost 3 bases and 0 bases, in that order; junction bases with no gene match: 1. This CDR3 reads CASSFTGGSYEQYF. The CDR3, as DNA: TGTGCCAGCAGCTTTACAGGGGGCTCCTACGAGCAGTACTTC.

The genes are TRBV10-2 and TRBJ2-7, with D maybe TRBD2 (5 bases). V dropped 6 bases and J dropped 9 bases, with 18 bases sitting between them. This CDR3 is 13 amino acids long. Germline V gene lookup returns CDR1 WSHSY and CDR2 SAAADI. In DNA, the CDR3 is TGCGCCAGCAGCCCCGGAGGCCACGAGGCGCAGTACTTC. Amino acid sequence: CASSPGGHEAQYF.

The CDR3 loop reads CASSLARNEQFF. DNA for the CDR3: TGTGCCAGCAGCTTAGCCAGGAATGAGCAGTTCTTC. The gene calls are TRBV7-9 and TRBJ2-1; D unresolved. Germline CDR1 and CDR2: SEHNR and FQNEAQ (reference sequence). V was cut by 0 bases and J by 7 bases, with 4 bases left in between. The CDR3 extends over 12 amino acids. The full variable domain, completed using reference TRBV7-9 and TRBJ2-1, is DTGVSQNPRHKITKRGQNVTFRCDPISEHNRLYWYRQTLGQGPEFLTYFQNEAQLEKSRLLSDRFSAERPKGSFSTLEIQRTEQGDSAMYLCASSLARNEQFFGPGTRLTVL.

The V gene is TRBV4-3, the J gene TRBJ1-4; the D gene is possibly TRBD1 (5 bases). The V and J ends lost 1 base and 8 bases respectively, with 14 bases between them. CDR1 is LGHNA and CDR2 is YSLEER in the germline V gene. The CDR3 runs to 15 residues. CDR3 in amino acids: CASSQAGAKREKLFF. CDR3 DNA sequence: TGCGCCAGCAGCCAAGCCGGGGCCAAGCGAGAAAAACTGTTTTTT.

This clone has more than one count but fewer than ten. The CDR3 sequence is CASSLGGDEQYF. In DNA form, the CDR3 reads TGCGCCAGCAGCTTGGGAGGGGACGAGCAGTACTTC. V usage is TRBV5-1 and J usage is TRBJ2-7; tentatively, D is TRBD1 or TRBD2 (5 bases each). This CDR3 comprises 12 residues. CDR1 is SGHRS, CDR2 YFSETQ, per germline. V was trimmed by 0 bases and J by 5 bases, leaving 6 bases between them.

The V and J genes are TRBV5-5 and TRBJ2-5; D is ambiguous. The CDR3 totals 13 residues. CDR1 is SGHKS, CDR2 YYEKEE, per germline (reference sequence). Trimming pared 4 bases from V and 4 bases from J, leaving 11 bases between. CDR3 sequence (DNA): TGTGCCAGCAGCCGCACCATTTCAGAGACCCAGTACTTC. This gives the protein CASSRTISETQYF.

CDR3 nucleotides: TGTGCCAGCAGCCCGCGACGGGTGCCTTCTAAGGACAATGAGCAGTTCTTC. It translates to CASSPRRVPSKDNEQFF. The chain carries TRBV7-9 and TRBJ2-1; no clear D. The CDR3 is made up of 17 amino acids. Germline V gene sequence: CDR1 SEHNR, CDR2 FQNEAQ (reference sequence). Trimming pared 5 bases from V and 5 bases from J, leaving 22 bases between.

The chain couples TRBV10-2 to TRBJ1-5, with TRBD1 identical over 11 bases. The CDR3 has 15 residues. The J segment lost 7 bases and the V segment lost 6 bases, leaving 8 bases of the junction unmatched. Germline assignment: CDR1 WSHSY and CDR2 SAAADI. CDR3 in amino acids: CASSRGQGAKQPQHF. CDR3 coding DNA: TGCGCCAGCAGCCGCGGACAGGGGGCGAAGCAGCCCCAGCATTTT.

This clone was picked up a small number of times. The chain recombines TRBV29-1 with TRBJ1-1; D is unclear. CDR1 is SQVTM, CDR2 ANQGSEA, per germline. The CDR3 is 11 residues long. Trimming pared 6 bases from V and 0 bases from J, leaving 5 bases between. The CDR3 nucleotides are TGCAGCGTGGCACTGAACACTGAAGCTTTCTTT. Protein: CSVALNTEAFF.

This clone has just one count. The chain uses TRBV6-5 and TRBJ2-4, with D maybe TRBD1 (5 bases). The CDR3 has 16 residues. Trimming took off 0 bases at V and 0 bases at J, with 9 bases between the two ends. Germline V gene lookup returns CDR1 MNHEY and CDR2 SVGAGI. CDR3: CASSYSSGLAKNIQYF. The CDR3 nucleotides read TGTGCCAGCAGTTACTCGTCAGGGCTAGCCAAAAACATTCAGTACTTC.

The chain joins TRBV29-1 to TRBJ2-5; 7 nucleotides agree with TRBD1. Trimming cost V 6 bases and J 1 base; bases outside gene matches: 5. The length of the CDR3 is 13 residues. Germline CDR1 SQVTM, CDR2 ANQGSEA. The CDR3 nucleotides are TGCAGCGTAGACCGGGACAGCCAAGAGACCCAGTACTTC. Protein product: CSVDRDSQETQYF. The variable domain in full, completed from reference TRBV29-1 and TRBJ2-5, reads SAVISQKPSRDICQRGTSLTIQCQVDSQVTMMFWYRQQPGQSLTLIATANQGSEATYESGFVIDKFPISRPNLTFSTLTVSNMSPEDSSIYLCSVDRDSQETQYFGPGTRLLVL.

The V call is TRBV6-1, the J call TRBJ2-3; D is possibly TRBD1 or TRBD2 (5 bases each). The germline CDR1 and CDR2 sequences are MNHNS and SASEGT. The germline V and J ends were trimmed by 2 bases and 2 bases, with 11 bases remaining between them. The CDR3 consists of 15 residues. The CDR3 DNA is TGTGCCAGCAGTGAAAGTAGGGACCCCACAGATACGCAGTATTTT. It specifies CASSESRDPTDTQYF.

The chain is built from TRBV9 and TRBJ1-2; no reliable D call. V shed 2 bases and J shed 2 bases, with 7 bases lying between them. CDR1 is SGDLS and CDR2 is YYNGEE in the germline V gene. The CDR3 totals 13 residues. The CDR3 coding sequence is TGTGCCAGCAGCGTGATCGGGAACTATGGCTACACCTTC. Its protein product is CASSVIGNYGYTF.

This sequence joins TRBV19 and TRBJ1-1, with 7 bases lining up with TRBD1. Trimming at V came to 8 bases and at J to 3 bases, leaving 6 bases not matched to a gene. Germline V gene sequence: CDR1 LNHDA, CDR2 SQIVND (reference sequence). CDR3 length: 13 residues. This CDR3 reads CASRAGGDTEAFF. The CDR3 DNA reads as TGTGCCAGTCGCGCAGGGGGTGACACTGAAGCTTTCTTT.

The genes are TRBV5-1 and TRBJ2-7; TRBD2 matches at 13 bases. The length of the CDR3 is 16 residues. V was clipped by 3 bases and J by 6 bases; unmatched bases: 9. The germline CDR1 and CDR2 sequences are SGHRS and YFSETQ. CDR3 amino acids: CASSSVGLAGDSEQYF. CDR3 nucleotide sequence: TGCGCCAGCAGCTCGGTTGGACTAGCGGGAGATAGCGAGCAGTACTTC.

This chain links TRBV6-5 with TRBJ1-1; no reliable D call. The CDR3 has 13 amino acids. Per the germline V gene, CDR1 is MNHEY and CDR2 is SVGAGI. Trimming shortened V by 8 bases and J by 6 bases, and 16 bases separated the two germline ends. The CDR3 DNA sequence: TGTGCCAGCGGGCCAACCCATCTCGCTGAAGCTTTCTTT. It encodes CASGPTHLAEAFF.

The gene calls are TRBV27 and TRBJ1-5; TRBD1 aligns across 8 bases. The V segment lost 3 bases and the J segment 5 bases; nucleotides outside the gene matches: 6. The CDR3 has 15 residues. The germline V gene encodes CDR1 MNHEY and CDR2 SMNVEV (reference sequence). The CDR3 DNA is TGTGCCAGCAGTTTTGGGACAGGAGTAGATCAGCCCCAGCATTTT. Encoded protein: CASSFGTGVDQPQHF.

V is TRBV6-5 and J is TRBJ2-7; 7 nucleotides align to TRBD1. The CDR3 runs 15 residues. V was pared by 0 bases and J by 4 bases, with 6 bases of the junction left unmatched. Germline V lookup: CDR1 MNHEY, CDR2 SVGAGI. The CDR3 is CASSYSPGGRYEQYF. Here the CDR3 DNA reads TGTGCCAGCAGTTACTCGCCAGGGGGAAGGTACGAGCAGTACTTC.

This clone was counted a single time. This chain uses TRBV30 with TRBJ2-1, with D uncertain. V was shortened by 0 bases and J by 4 bases, with 19 bases between the two germline ends. The CDR3 totals 17 residues. Germline CDR1 is GTSNPN and CDR2 is SVGIG (reference sequence). The CDR3 DNA reads TGTGCCTGGAGTGTGGCTGGGGTCAGTGGATCTTACAATGAGCAGTTCTTC. It encodes CAWSVAGVSGSYNEQFF.

The CDR3 DNA follows: TGTGCCAGCAGCCCCCCGGGGATCGTCGCCAAAAACATTCAGTACTTC. Protein product: CASSPPGIVAKNIQYF. V gene TRBV5-6 combines with J gene TRBJ2-4; D possibly corresponds to TRBD2 (5 bases). Trimming stripped 4 bases from V and 1 base from J, with 15 bases between. The V gene's germline CDR1 is SGHDT and CDR2 YYEEEE. This CDR3 is 16 amino acids long. Filled out from reference TRBV5-6 and TRBJ2-4, the complete variable domain reads DAGVTQSPTHLIKTRGQQVTLRCSPKSGHDTVSWYQQALGQGPQFIFQYYEEEERQRGNFPDRFSGHQFPNYSSELNVNALLLGDSALYLCASSPPGIVAKNIQYFGAGTRLSVL.

As regards this clone: At the DNA level, this CDR3 is encoded by other sequences in the same sample as well. The chain carries TRBV7-9 and TRBJ2-1, with D perhaps matching TRBD2 (5 bases). The V gene lost 1 base and the J gene lost 2 bases, with 6 bases spanning the gap. The CDR3 covers 14 residues. Germline loops: CDR1 SEHNR, CDR2 FQNEAQ (reference sequence). CDR3 region: CASSLVGAYNEQFF. CDR3 nucleotide sequence: TGTGCCAGCAGCTTAGTCGGGGCCTACAATGAGCAGTTCTTC.

This chain connects TRBV7-9 to TRBJ2-1; D gene unclear. From germline, CDR1 is SEHNR and CDR2 FQNEAQ (reference sequence). Trimming took 3 bases from V and 6 from J, leaving 12 bases between them. The CDR3 covers 14 residues. The CDR3 protein is CASSFNMGSNEQFF. The CDR3 DNA follows: TGTGCCAGCAGCTTCAATATGGGGTCCAATGAGCAGTTCTTC. Based on the CDR3 plus reference TRBV7-9 and TRBJ2-1, the full variable domain is DTGVSQNPRHKITKRGQNVTFRCDPISEHNRLYWYRQTLGQGPEFLTYFQNEAQLEKSRLLSDRFSAERPKGSFSTLEIQRTEQGDSAMYLCASSFNMGSNEQFFGPGTRLTVL.

J is TRBJ2-6 and V is TRBV6-5; 7 bases match TRBD1. CDR1 is MNHEY, CDR2 SVGAGI, per germline. The V segment lost 6 bases and the J segment 6 bases; nucleotides outside the gene matches: 5. The CDR3 length is 14 residues. CDR3 in amino acids: CASRKQGQANVLTF. The CDR3 bases are TGTGCCAGCAGGAAACAGGGGCAGGCCAACGTCCTGACTTTC.

The gene calls are TRBV2 and TRBJ1-2; D is perhaps TRBD1 (5 bases). Germline assignment: CDR1 SNHLY and CDR2 FYNNEI. Trimming removed 2 bases from V and 8 bases from J, with 15 bases in between. The CDR3 spans 14 residues. CDR3 amino acids: CASSETAGRQGYTF. The CDR3 coding sequence is TGTGCCAGCAGTGAAACGGCAGGGCGGCAGGGCTACACCTTC.

V is TRBV2 and J is TRBJ2-5; weak D call: TRBD2 (6 bases). The germline V gene encodes CDR1 SNHLY and CDR2 FYNNEI. This CDR3 is 13 amino acids long. Trimming pared 9 bases from V and 5 bases from J, leaving 16 bases between. DNA of the CDR3: TGTGCCAGTAAGCGGGTGTCTGTGGAGACCCAGTACTTC. This translates into CASKRVSVETQYF.

This chain uses TRBV19 with TRBJ2-1; 7 bases map to TRBD2. The ends lost 7 bases at V and 0 bases at J; junction bases unmatched: 9. The CDR3 spans 16 residues. CDR1 and CDR2 (germline): LNHDA, SQIVND (reference sequence). CDR3 sequence reads: CASTRGAGSSYNEQFF. CDR3 DNA sequence: TGTGCCAGTACCCGAGGAGCGGGGAGCTCCTACAATGAGCAGTTCTTC.